In this sample, the clone carrying this TCR beta chain turned up a few times. Its antigen is as yet unknown. Germline V gives CDR1 SNHLY, CDR2 FYNNEI. V lost 0 bases and J 8 bases, leaving 22 bases between the germline ends. The CDR3 sequence is 17 residues long. Unique molecular identifiers were built into the TCRbeta library. TCRdb analysed the PCR reads with MiXCR anew, one entry per CDR3 protein. This table has over 100,000 distinct CDR3 sequences, 4.5% to 7.5% appearing once. This sample was taken from a study of T-cell reconstitution after alpha-beta-depleted transplantation in children. Study-wide findings and caveats: Several hundred rapidly expanded clones from non-depleted graft cells reportedly supplied alpha-beta T cells about two months post-transplant. A year had passed since transplant, and T-cell counts and diversity by then came mostly from newly produced T cells.

The rearrangement uses TRBV2 and TRBJ1-2, with D tentatively TRBD1 (5 bases). This receptor was obtained from a female patient aged 2-15 years who had a stem cell transplant for Fanconi anemia, so the T cells may come from the graft donor. Source: PBMCs, mostly from graft donor cells, taken 60 days after TCRalphabeta/CD19-depleted stem cell transplant. CDR3 sequence: CASSEAAILGEGRGYTF. DNA for the CDR3: TGTGCCAGCAGTGAAGCGGCAATCCTTGGGGAGGGACGAGGCTACACCTTC.